This T cell receptor beta chain was retrieved from a study of T cell responses to AZD1222 COVID-19 vaccine. Study-level points and caveats: Donors in the cohort were predominantly white British and more often female, and clonal diversity was possibly underestimated. The CD4 TCRs associated with vaccination extended across spike and predominated at 160-218 and 743-854. No day 14 peak samples; only post-peak repertoires were characterized. Per reports, nearly half of all spike-specific TCRs target regions that are unmutated in variants.

With respect to this clone: Its antigen is unidentified.

V lost 2 bases and J 2 bases, leaving 10 bases between the germline ends. The CDR3 extends over 14 amino acids. The germline gives CDR1 LNHDA, CDR2 SQIVND (reference sequence). TCRdb keeps only in-frame clones here, not all; method: immunoSEQ multiplex PCR. Of about 140,000 clones in the sample, approximately 93% were seen once. This sequence joins TRBV19 and TRBJ2-7, with a tentative D call TRBD1 (7 bases). The starting material was peripheral blood, obtained after recovery from COVID-19. The sequence derives from an adult who had recovered from COVID-19. CDR3: CASSISRGAYEQYF. The CDR3 nucleotides are TGTGCCAGTAGTATATCCAGGGGGGCCTACGAGCAGTACTTC.